Below are 20 T cell receptor beta chains sequenced from a single sample in a study of blood T cell repertoires in COVID-19. Sequencing used immunoSEQ multiplex PCR; TCRdb keeps in-frame clones, though not all of them. This sample has roughly 160,000 clones, with around 90% found just once. Input material: peripheral blood. These receptors were collected from a man between 60 and 75 years old with COVID-19, enrolled during active disease.

The count of this clone is one. V and J are TRBV7-3 and TRBJ1-6; D ambiguous. Germline assignment: CDR1 SGHTA and CDR2 FQGTGA. This CDR3 contains 14 residues. V was pared by 0 bases and J by 7 bases, with 7 bases between. CDR3 protein: CASSLTRVNSPLHF. In DNA, the CDR3 is TGTGCCAGCAGCTTAACGCGGGTAAATTCACCCCTCCACTTT. Combining the CDR3 with reference TRBV7-3 and TRBJ1-6 gives the whole variable domain GAGVSQTPSNKVTEKGKYVELRCDPISGHTALYWYRQSLGQGPEFLIYFQGTGAADDSGLPNDRFFAVRPEGSVSTLKIQRTERGDSAVYLCASSLTRVNSPLHFGNGTRLTVT.

The chain recombines TRBV18 with TRBJ1-4; 8 positions agree with TRBD1. The junction had 10 bases not matched to a gene; V was cut back by 1 base and J by 3 bases. This CDR3 is built from 18 residues. Germline values: CDR1 KGHSH, CDR2 LQKENI. The CDR3 DNA follows: TGTGCCAGCTCACCACGGAAGACAGGGGTCACGTCTAATGAAAAACTGTTTTTT. Protein sequence: CASSPRKTGVTSNEKLFF.

The rearrangement joins TRBV6-4 to TRBJ2-1, with D possibly being TRBD2 (6 bases). Trimming stripped 6 bases from V and 8 bases from J, with 17 bases between. The CDR3 is 14 amino acids. Germline assignment: CDR1 MRHNA and CDR2 SNTAGT. This CDR3 is CASSLNPPGDEQFF. CDR3 nucleotides: TGTGCCAGCAGCCTCAACCCCCCGGGGGATGAGCAGTTCTTC.

The chain couples TRBV15 to TRBJ2-5; possible D gene TRBD1, 5 bases. V was shortened by 6 bases and J by 3 bases, with 8 bases between the two germline ends. The CDR3 has 12 residues. Germline V lookup: CDR1 LNHNV, CDR2 YYDKDF (reference sequence). The CDR3: CATSDSKETQYF. In DNA, the CDR3 is TGTGCCACCAGTGACAGCAAAGAGACCCAGTACTTC. The variable domain in full, completed from reference TRBV15 and TRBJ2-5, reads DAMVIQNPRYQVTQFGKPVTLSCSQTLNHNVMYWYQQKSSQAPKLLFHYYDKDFNNEADTPDNFQSRRPNTSFCFLDIRSPGLGDTAMYLCATSDSKETQYFGPGTRLLVL.

The chain employs TRBV7-9 and TRBJ1-2, with TRBD1 matching over 8 bases. V trimming: 7 bases; J trimming: 8 bases; junction bases outside the gene matches: 6. CDR1 SEHNR and CDR2 FQNEAQ come from the germline V gene (reference sequence). The CDR3 is 12 residues long. The chain's CDR3 is CASTDRGEGYTF. CDR3 sequence (DNA): TGTGCCAGCACCGACAGGGGTGAGGGCTACACCTTC.

The V gene is TRBV28, the J gene TRBJ1-5, with a possible D match to TRBD1 (6 bases). Germline assignment: CDR1 MDHEN and CDR2 SYDVKM. V lost 3 bases, J lost 4 bases, and 16 bases lay in between. The CDR3 is made up of 16 amino acids. The CDR3 bases are TGTGCCAGCAGTTTGACGGACAGATTAATTAATCAGCCCCAGCATTTT. It yields the protein CASSLTDRLINQPQHF.

The chain is built from TRBV19 and TRBJ2-3, with unresolved D. The CDR3 runs to 13 residues. Germline V CDR1 and CDR2: LNHDA, SQIVND (reference sequence). Between the trimmed V and J ends, which lost 3 bases and 6 bases, there was a span of 10 bases. CDR3 residues: CASSMALRDTQYF. CDR3 sequence (DNA): TGTGCCAGTAGTATGGCCCTTCGCGATACGCAGTATTTT.

This chain joins TRBV11-2 and TRBJ1-4, with D unclear. Trimming took 1 base from V and 6 from J, leaving 6 bases between them. Germline V gene sequence: CDR1 SGHAT, CDR2 FQNNGV. The CDR3 has 13 residues. The CDR3 region has the DNA TGTGCCAGCAGCTTAGCCCAATATGAAAAACTGTTTTTT. Its translation: CASSLAQYEKLFF.

The chain couples TRBV28 to TRBJ1-3; weak D call: TRBD1 (5 bases). The V end was cut by 0 bases, the J end by 4 bases, with 13 bases between. There are 16 residues in the CDR3. Germline V gene data show CDR1 as MDHEN and CDR2 as SYDVKM. The CDR3 DNA sequence: TGTGCCAGCAGTTTATGGTCAGGGTCTACGGGAAACACCATATATTTT. Amino acid sequence: CASSLWSGSTGNTIYF.

This clone was seen a single time. This chain uses TRBV5-1 with TRBJ1-1; D gene ambiguous. With 3 bases removed from V and 1 base from J, the gap between germline ends came to 7 bases. Germline CDR1 reads SGHRS; CDR2 reads YFSETQ. The CDR3 loop spans 13 amino acids. CDR3 bases: TGCGCCAGCAGCTCTAGGCCGAACACTGAAGCTTTCTTT. It specifies CASSSRPNTEAFF.

The chain has TRBV6-5 and TRBJ2-7, with TRBD1 identical over 8 bases. In germline, CDR1 is MNHEY, CDR2 SVGAGI. The CDR3 is 13 amino acids. After removal of 8 bases from V and 3 bases from J, the junction contained 6 bases not matched to a gene. CDR3 sequence reads: CASARQGSYEQYF. CDR3 DNA: TGTGCCAGCGCCCGACAGGGGAGCTACGAGCAGTACTTC.

The rearrangement links TRBV12-5 to TRBJ2-2; D gene ambiguous. The CDR3 has 16 residues. Trimming cost V 1 base and J 0 bases, with 9 bases left between them. Germline V gene lookup returns CDR1 LGHNT and CDR2 FRNRAP. The CDR3 region is CASGLGRIANTGELFF. Written as DNA, the CDR3 is TGTGCTAGTGGTTTGGGGCGGATCGCGAACACCGGGGAGCTGTTTTTT.

Written as DNA, the CDR3 is TGTGCCAGCAGCCAAGAGTTAGCTAACTATGGCTACACCTTC. This codes for CASSQELANYGYTF. This chain connects TRBV4-2 to TRBJ1-2; D remains ambiguous. The CDR3 consists of 14 residues. Germline values: CDR1 LGHNA, CDR2 YNFKEQ. Trimming took off 0 bases at V and 0 bases at J, with 5 bases between the two ends.

V is TRBV18 and J is TRBJ2-1, with D uncertain. The CDR3 sequence is 14 residues long. V was cut by 0 bases and J by 5 bases, with 8 bases left in between. CDR1 is KGHSH and CDR2 is LQKENI in the germline V gene. CDR3 coding DNA: TGTGCCAGCTCACCACCTCCACTTAACAATGAGCAGTTCTTC. It encodes CASSPPPLNNEQFF.

The chain employs TRBV6-6 and TRBJ1-1; D gene ambiguous. This CDR3 is built from 14 residues. Deletions cut 2 bases from V and 2 bases from J, with 9 bases between. The germline gives CDR1 MNHNY, CDR2 SVGAGI (reference sequence). The chain's CDR3 is CASSYPESNTEAFF. CDR3 nucleotides: TGTGCCAGCAGTTACCCAGAAAGTAACACTGAAGCTTTCTTT.

The rearrangement joins TRBV25-1 to TRBJ2-1; D is uncertain. Trimming removed 5 bases at V and 0 bases at J, with 11 bases between. The CDR3 spans 15 residues. CDR1 and CDR2 (germline): MGHDK, SYGVNS. The CDR3 region has the DNA TGTGCCAGCAGTCCCCCGACGGGCTCCTACAATGAGCAGTTCTTC. It encodes CASSPPTGSYNEQFF.

The chain links TRBV4-2 to TRBJ1-4; D uncertain. Germline V gene data show CDR1 as LGHNA and CDR2 as YNFKEQ. The CDR3 is 15 residues long. Trimming took 1 base from V and 5 from J, leaving 11 bases between them. The CDR3: CASSQGLRENEKLFF. The DNA for the CDR3 is TGTGCCAGCAGCCAAGGATTACGGGAAAATGAAAAACTGTTTTTT.

The J gene is TRBJ2-7, the V gene TRBV6-2 or TRBV6-3; a weak D match, TRBD1 (6 bases). This CDR3 comprises 14 residues. CDR1 and CDR2 (germline): MNHEY, SVGEGT. Trimming cost V 0 bases and J 2 bases, with 8 bases left between them. CDR3 coding DNA: TGTGCCAGCAGTTACTCGAGGGGGACCTACGAGCAGTACTTC. This gives the protein CASSYSRGTYEQYF.

This chain links TRBV6-5 with TRBJ2-2; 11 nucleotides agree with TRBD2. CDR1 and CDR2 (germline): MNHEY, SVGAGI. The CDR3 consists of 15 residues. With V trimmed by 8 bases and J by 6 bases, 8 bases remained unmatched. In DNA form, the CDR3 reads TGTGCCAGCCTAGTGGTAGCGGGAGGGCCCGGGGAGCTGTTTTTT. It specifies CASLVVAGGPGELFF.

V usage is TRBV6-2 or TRBV6-3 and J usage is TRBJ1-1; the D is unclear. In germline, CDR1 is MNHEY, CDR2 SVGEGT. The CDR3 extends over 15 amino acids. V lost 4 bases and J lost 2, with 14 bases in between. Here the CDR3 reads CASSFPGYVNTEAFF. For the CDR3, the DNA is TGTGCCAGCAGTTTTCCCGGGTACGTAAACACTGAAGCTTTCTTT.